The sequence of this TCR beta chain was determined in a study of radiotherapy plus CTLA-4 blockade in lung cancer (dated by TCRdb to between 2018 and 2020). Study-wide context: Objective responses were observed in 18% of enrolled patients, and disease control was achieved in approximately 32%. Study-wide conclusions, independent of this receptor: After treatment with radiotherapy and ipilimumab, TCR clones that originated in tumors expanded in peripheral blood. Early dynamic changes in blood T cell clones, together with increased serum interferon-beta after radiation, were reported as the strongest predictors of response.

For CDR1 and CDR2, the germline V gene lists MNHNS and SASEGT. The CDR3 has 12 amino acids, counting the end cysteine and phenylalanine. This entry keeps only the CDR3 DNA: 36 bases, framed from base 1. At the junction V is shortened by 6 bases and J by 3 bases, with 8 bases in between. On this clone itself: Its binding antigen is unknown. No base quality values were provided; no much bigger clone lies one nucleotide off.

Library generation was performed with the immunoSEQ multiplex PCR assay. In its TCRdb copy, this immuneACCESS table keeps in-frame sequences only and misses some clones. Where compared with another copy, unresolved V genes explain less than half of these, and the others have no known cause. For this sample the table gives 55,000 to 65,000 clones, of which around 77% were detected only once. The ten largest clones represent approximately 2.8% of the sample. In this study, focal radiation therapy paired with CTLA-4 blockade (ipilimumab) was tested in patients who had chemo-refractory metastatic non-small-cell lung cancer.

The receptor's source is a human donor with non-small cell lung cancer who had a complete response to radiotherapy plus ipilimumab. Recombination joined TRBV6-1 with TRBJ1-2, with the D gene too uncertain to name. The starting material was peripheral blood, obtained from a patient treated with radiotherapy plus ipilimumab. The CDR3 sequence is CASRVVDYGYTF. The DNA sequence is given as TGTGCCAGCAGGGTTGTAGACTATGGCTACACCTTC.